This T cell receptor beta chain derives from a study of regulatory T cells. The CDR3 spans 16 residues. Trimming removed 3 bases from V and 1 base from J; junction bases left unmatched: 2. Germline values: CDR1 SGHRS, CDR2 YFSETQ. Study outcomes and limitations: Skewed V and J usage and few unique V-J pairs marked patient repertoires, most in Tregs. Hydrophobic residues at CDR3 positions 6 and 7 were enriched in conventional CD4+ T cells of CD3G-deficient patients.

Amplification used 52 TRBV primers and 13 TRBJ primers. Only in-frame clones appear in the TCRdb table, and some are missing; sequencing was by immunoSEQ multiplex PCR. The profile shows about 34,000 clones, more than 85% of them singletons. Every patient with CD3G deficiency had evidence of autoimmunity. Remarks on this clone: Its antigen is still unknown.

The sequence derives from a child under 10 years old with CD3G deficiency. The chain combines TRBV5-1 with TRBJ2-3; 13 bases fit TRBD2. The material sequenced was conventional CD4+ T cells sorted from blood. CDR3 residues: CASSYTSGRGTDTQYF. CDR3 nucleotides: TGCGCCAGCAGCTATACTAGCGGGAGGGGCACAGATACGCAGTATTTT.